The 9 T cell receptor beta chains below come from one sample, sequenced in a study of radiotherapy plus CTLA-4 blockade in lung cancer. Only in-frame clones appear in the TCRdb table, and some are missing; sequencing was by immunoSEQ multiplex PCR. In the table there are 75,000 to 100,000 clones, around 88% of which are singletons. This specimen consisted of peripheral blood, obtained from a patient treated with radiotherapy plus ipilimumab. Source of these receptors: a human donor with non-small cell lung cancer that progressed on radiotherapy plus ipilimumab.

The chain has TRBV7-6 and TRBJ1-1, with D unresolved. The CDR3 contains 14 residues. CDR1 SGHVS and CDR2 FNYEAQ come from the germline V gene. V lost 1 base and J 1 base, leaving 7 bases between the germline ends. CDR3 loop: CASSLGQENTEAFF. The DNA for the CDR3 is TGTGCCAGCAGCTTAGGGCAGGAGAACACTGAAGCTTTCTTT.

The sample holds a few counts of this clone. The gene calls are TRBV5-1 and TRBJ1-1, with 9 nucleotides matching TRBD1. The CDR3 sequence is 14 residues long. The V gene end was trimmed by 3 bases and the J gene end by 4 bases; junction bases not matched to a gene: 4. Germline loops: CDR1 SGHRS, CDR2 YFSETQ. The CDR3 region has the DNA TGCGCCAGCAGCTCTTGGACAGGGGTCACTGAAGCTTTCTTT. It yields the protein CASSSWTGVTEAFF.

This clone was seen just once. The CDR3 loop reads CASSHPGTLSNEQFF. CDR3 bases: TGTGCCAGCAGTCACCCCGGGACTCTGTCGAATGAGCAGTTCTTC. This chain joins TRBV5-4 and TRBJ2-1; a possible D gene is TRBD2 (6 bases). The CDR3 consists of 15 residues. Trimming left V 5 bases short and J 7 bases short, with 19 bases between. Germline loops: CDR1 SGHNT, CDR2 YYREEE (reference sequence).

The chain combines TRBV6-1 with TRBJ2-1; 13 bases agree with TRBD2. The CDR3 is 15 amino acids. V trimming: 6 bases; J trimming: 5 bases; junction bases outside the gene matches: 4. CDR1 and CDR2 (germline): MNHNS, SASEGT. CDR3 region: CASSSGLAGDNEQFF. The CDR3 region has the DNA TGTGCCAGCAGCTCTGGACTAGCGGGAGACAATGAGCAGTTCTTC.

This chain connects TRBV5-1 to TRBJ2-2; 9 bases align to TRBD2. This CDR3 contains 19 residues. J was trimmed by 5 bases and V by 1 base; bases with no gene match: 15. Germline V gene data show CDR1 as SGHRS and CDR2 as YFSETQ. The CDR3 nucleotides read TGCGCCAGCAGCTTGAAAGAGACTAGCGGAGCCCGATCGACCGGGGAGCTGTTTTTT. This gives the protein CASSLKETSGARSTGELFF.

V gene TRBV11-1 combines with J gene TRBJ2-1, with a weak D call TRBD1 (6 bases). The CDR3 runs to 15 residues. Germline V lookup: CDR1 SGHAT, CDR2 FQDESV (reference sequence). Trimming cost V 3 bases and J 6 bases, with 15 bases left between them. The CDR3 loop is CASSFTGSPSNEQFF. The CDR3 region has the DNA TGTGCCAGCAGCTTCACAGGGTCCCCCTCCAATGAGCAGTTCTTC.

The rearrangement joins TRBV9 to TRBJ2-1; TRBD2 matches 7 bases. Losses at the gene ends were 0 bases for V and 7 bases for J; bases not matched to a gene: 16. This CDR3 has 18 residues. CDR1 is SGDLS, CDR2 YYNGEE, per germline. CDR3 in amino acids: CASSVAGGGLGLGNEQFF. The CDR3 nucleotides read TGTGCCAGCAGCGTAGCGGGGGGAGGACTAGGGTTAGGGAATGAGCAGTTCTTC.

The gene calls are TRBV5-1 and TRBJ2-2, with D unclear. Germline assignment: CDR1 SGHRS and CDR2 YFSETQ. This CDR3 spans 11 amino acids. Trimming removed 3 bases from V and 15 bases from J, with 12 bases in between. The CDR3 DNA follows: TGCGCCAGCAGCTCCGGAGAGAGCTTGTTTTTT. This codes for CASSSGESLFF.

J is TRBJ2-1 and V is TRBV10-1, with TRBD2 as a possible D gene (5 bases). V lost 2 bases and J lost 3, with 8 bases in between. The CDR3 has 14 residues. Per the germline V gene, CDR1 is WNHNN and CDR2 is SYGVQD (reference sequence). For the CDR3, the DNA is TGCGCCAGCAGTGAGGTCGGGAACTACAATGAGCAGTTCTTC. It codes for CASSEVGNYNEQFF.